This TCR beta chain was identified in a study of beta chain features in type 1 diabetes. Findings of the study overall: In all four CD4+ subsets, TCRB CDR3 length was significantly, moderately reduced in type 1 diabetes. In cDNA sequencing, cells with high TCR expression could be over-represented. PCR may have favored shorter templates equally in patients and controls.

TCRB transcripts that were expressed got sequenced, as all of the isolated RNA had been reverse transcribed. Profiled with immunoSEQ multiplex PCR; TCRdb holds only in-frame clones, not every one. The table includes hundreds of thousands of clones, roughly 13% detected once. In regard to this clone: The antigen is unknown.

The sequence came from a man aged 18 to 35 with type 1 diabetes. Sequencing was carried out using naive CD4+ T cells from blood.

The CDR3: CASSREWDRGIYGYTF. In DNA form, the CDR3 reads TGTGCCAGTAGTCGCGAGTGGGACAGGGGGATCTATGGCTACACCTTC. V gene TRBV19 combines with J gene TRBJ1-2, with 11 bases lining up with TRBD1. The trim removed 5 bases at V and 4 bases at J, leaving 9 bases unmatched. CDR1 and CDR2 (germline): LNHDA, SQIVND (reference sequence). This CDR3 is 16 amino acids long.